This T cell receptor beta chain derives from a study of OX40 agonist ivuxolimab in advanced cancers. Study context: Each dose-escalation patient presented with hepatocellular carcinoma, melanoma, renal cell or head and neck cancer. Study-level findings and limits: Some nonresponders also had low normalized T-cell clonal expansion.

Trimming stripped 3 bases from V and 0 bases from J, with 9 bases between. CDR3 length: 15 amino acids. The germline gives CDR1 SGHNT, CDR2 YENEEA. Sequencing was performed with immunoSEQ multiplex PCR; in TCRdb, only in-frame clones are kept and a portion is missing. The table records 85,000 to 100,000 clones, around 82% of them present only once. On this clone itself: Antigen specificity is unknown.

V and J are TRBV11-3 and TRBJ2-1, with D possibly being TRBD1 (5 bases). The sequencing here drew on CD4+ or CD8+ T cells sorted from blood, taken in a trial of the OX40 agonist ivuxolimab. The clonotype comes from an adult with an advanced solid tumor such as melanoma, head and neck, liver or kidney cancer. CDR3 in amino acids: CASSFTGNSYNEQFF. In DNA, the CDR3 is TGTGCCAGCAGCTTTACAGGCAACTCCTACAATGAGCAGTTCTTC.